Listed here is a single T cell receptor (beta chain). The germline V and J ends were trimmed by 4 bases and 6 bases, with 13 bases remaining between them. Germline CDR1 reads MNHNS; CDR2 reads SASEGT. This CDR3 region has 15 residues. This specimen comes from a study of graft-versus-host responses after intestinal transplantation. Method: immunoSEQ multiplex PCR; TCRdb's copy keeps in-frame clones and lacks some. The repertoire consists of 9,500 to 12,000 clones, with approximately 92% occurring once and the leading ten covering 4% to 5.5%. This specimen consisted of PBMCs, obtained almost 70 days after transplant. This clonotype was obtained from a human patient who received an intestinal transplant, so some T cells may come from the graft donor. The chain joins TRBV6-1 to TRBJ1-6, with a weak D call TRBD1 (5 bases). In nucleotides, the CDR3 is TGTGCCAGCAGTGGGTCCACCCAGGGTAATTCACCCCTCCACTTT. It is translated as CASSGSTQGNSPLHF.